The clone carrying this TCR beta chain was found many times. The antigen is not known. The data are from a study of breast tumors, draining lymph nodes, adjacent tissues. Breast cancer patients provided tissue from their axillary draining lymph nodes. Study-wide results and limits: Data only fit, rather than demonstrated, lymph node origin of most tumor T cells. The data were judged consistent with most tumor T cells coming from lymph node and expanding in tumor. Compared with lymph nodes, tumors were less diverse; compared with nontumor tissue, more.

The CDR3 has 13 residues. Germline V gene lookup returns CDR1 SGHDT and CDR2 YYEEEE. The V and J ends lost 2 bases and 3 bases respectively, with 5 bases between them. TCRdb redid the calling of the multiplex PCR reads with MiXCR, one entry per CDR3 protein. The sample lists some 250,000 distinct CDR3 sequences, less than 40% occurring once. This receptor was identified in a female donor with breast cancer. Some clones in this sample may be carry-over from other donors' samples. The sample consisted of axillary lymph node tissue. This rearrangement joins TRBV5-6 to TRBJ2-2; D uncertain. The CDR3 DNA reads TGTGCCAGCAGCTTAGTCGACACCGGGGAGCTGTTTTTT. Translated, it gives CASSLVDTGELFF.